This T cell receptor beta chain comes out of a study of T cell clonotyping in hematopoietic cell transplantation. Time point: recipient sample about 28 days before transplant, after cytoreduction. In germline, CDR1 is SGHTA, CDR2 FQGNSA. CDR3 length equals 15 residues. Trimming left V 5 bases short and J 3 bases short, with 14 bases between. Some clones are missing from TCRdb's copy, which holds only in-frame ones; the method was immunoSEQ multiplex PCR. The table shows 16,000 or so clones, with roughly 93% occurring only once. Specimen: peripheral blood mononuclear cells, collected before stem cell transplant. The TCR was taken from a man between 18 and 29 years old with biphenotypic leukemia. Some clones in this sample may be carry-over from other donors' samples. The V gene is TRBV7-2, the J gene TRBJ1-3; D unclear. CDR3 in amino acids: CASSAPLPLGNTIYF. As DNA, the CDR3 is TGTGCCAGCAGCGCGCCCTTGCCCCTTGGAAACACCATATATTTT.